One sample yielded the 10 T cell receptor beta chains listed below, sequenced in a study of pediatric ulcerative colitis. Data came from immunoSEQ multiplex PCR; TCRdb stores just in-frame clones and leaves some out. The table has over 10,000 clones, 75% to 80% seen once; the top ten hold over 3.5%. Rectal tissue came from one to two pinch biopsies taken at colonoscopy. The source material was gut tissue. Every receptor here comes from a boy between 10 and 17 years old who was a control in a study of pediatric ulcerative colitis.

The rearrangement links TRBV5-1 to TRBJ1-2; D is unresolved. Trimming left V 1 base short and J 4 bases short, with 8 bases between. The CDR3 runs to 13 residues. The germline CDR1 and CDR2 sequences are SGHRS and YFSETQ. The CDR3 is CASSLSESYGYTF. The CDR3 nucleotides are TGCGCCAGCAGCTTGTCAGAGTCCTATGGCTACACCTTC.

This rearrangement joins TRBV10-3 to TRBJ2-1; 11 nucleotides match TRBD2. V trimming: 0 bases; J trimming: 1 base; junction bases outside the gene matches: 5. The germline gives CDR1 ENHRY, CDR2 SYGVKD. This CDR3 has 18 residues. CDR3 loop: CAISESPTSGASYNEQFF. The CDR3 DNA follows: TGTGCCATCAGTGAGTCGCCGACTAGCGGGGCTTCCTACAATGAGCAGTTCTTC.

The chain carries TRBV9 and TRBJ2-5; perhaps TRBD2 as D (6 bases). V gave up 3 bases and J gave up 7 bases, with 16 bases separating them. Germline V gene lookup returns CDR1 SGDLS and CDR2 YYNGEE. This CDR3 spans 14 amino acids. The CDR3 sequence is CASSGAGVEGTQYF. CDR3 coding DNA: TGTGCCAGCAGCGGAGCCGGGGTGGAGGGGACCCAGTACTTC.

The chain uses TRBV6-4 and TRBJ2-2, with D unresolved. The ends were cut back, 3 bases at V and 1 base at J, with 6 bases in the middle. Germline lookup yields CDR1 MRHNA and CDR2 SNTAGT. The CDR3 runs to 14 residues. CDR3 protein: CASSEFWNTGELFF. The CDR3 DNA follows: TGTGCCAGCAGTGAGTTTTGGAACACCGGGGAGCTGTTTTTT.

V is TRBV27 and J is TRBJ1-5; D ambiguous. This CDR3 has 13 amino acids. Germline CDR1 MNHEY, CDR2 SMNVEV (reference sequence). V lost 6 bases and J lost 6, with 12 bases in between. Here the CDR3 DNA reads TGTGCCAGCAGGGAAAGACTAAGTCAGCCCCAGCATTTT. This sequence encodes CASRERLSQPQHF.

The V and J genes are TRBV19 and TRBJ1-3; TRBD1 is a possible D gene (5 bases). The CDR3 has 14 residues. V was shortened by 3 bases and J by 1 base, with 7 bases between the two germline ends. CDR1 is LNHDA and CDR2 is SQIVND in the germline V gene (reference sequence). CDR3 residues: CASSIDRSGNTIYF. CDR3 nucleotide sequence: TGTGCCAGTAGTATCGACAGATCTGGAAACACCATATATTTT.

The CDR3 here is CASSFLGGSADTQYF. The CDR3 coding sequence is TGTGCCAGCAGTTTCCTGGGAGGATCCGCGGATACGCAGTATTTT. V gene TRBV6-5 combines with J gene TRBJ2-3; D is possibly TRBD2 (6 bases). The V end was cut by 4 bases, the J end by 6 bases, with 17 bases between. The CDR3 runs to 15 residues. Looked up from germline, CDR1 is MNHEY and CDR2 is SVGAGI.

The chain combines TRBV2 with TRBJ2-7, with TRBD2 identical over 10 bases. The CDR3 consists of 15 residues. Germline CDR1 and CDR2: SNHLY and FYNNEI. V dropped 4 bases and J dropped 6; count of bases not matched to a gene: 9. The CDR3: CASSAASGRAAEQYF. In DNA, the CDR3 is TGTGCCAGCAGTGCCGCGAGCGGGAGGGCAGCCGAGCAGTACTTC.

This sequence joins TRBV29-1 and TRBJ1-5; 10 bases map to TRBD1. Looked up from germline, CDR1 is SQVTM and CDR2 is ANQGSEA. V shed 4 bases, J shed 4 bases, and the junction held 1 base outside the gene matches. CDR3 length equals 13 residues. Written as DNA, the CDR3 is TGCAGCGTTGGACAGGGGGCTAATCAGCCCCAGCATTTT. Translated: CSVGQGANQPQHF.

The chain couples TRBV7-9 to TRBJ2-1; 13 bases are a match to TRBD2. Unmatched junction bases numbered 6, after V lost 5 bases and J lost 8 bases. The germline V gene has CDR1 SEHNR and CDR2 FQNEAQ (reference sequence). The CDR3 spans 15 residues. CDR3 loop: CASSPRLAGGHEQFF. The CDR3 nucleotides are TGTGCCAGCAGCCCTAGACTAGCGGGGGGCCATGAGCAGTTCTTC.